Shown below are 27 T cell receptor beta chains from a single sample sequenced in a study of cytomegalovirus exposure and HLA in healthy donors. With 60 Vbeta and 13 Jbeta primers, the PCR was carried out. Produced via immunoSEQ multiplex PCR; TCRdb's table is partial and in-frame only. The table lists about 37,000 clones, roughly four fifths of them singletons, with about 9.3% in the top ten. Sequencing used PBMCs. The origin of the receptors is a woman aged 40 to 55 in good health and CMV-seronegative.

This sequence joins TRBV6-6 and TRBJ1-6, with a tentative D call TRBD1 (6 bases). The V end was cut by 6 bases, the J end by 7 bases, with 10 bases between. Germline lookup yields CDR1 MNHNY and CDR2 SVGAGI (reference sequence). CDR3 length: 13 residues. CDR3: CASSLDRNSPLHF. The CDR3 DNA reads TGTGCCAGCAGCCTGGACAGAAATTCACCCCTCCACTTT.

To note about this clone: The missing conserved phenylalanine or tryptophan at the end of this CDR3 makes a read error likely. In DNA form, the CDR3 reads TGTGCCAGCAGCGAAGGGGATACAACTAATGAAAAACTGTTTGTT. Amino acids: CASSEGDTTNEKLFV. The V call is TRBV7-2, the J call TRBJ1-4, with D possibly being TRBD1 (5 bases). Looked up from germline, CDR1 is SGHTA and CDR2 is FQGNSA. This CDR3 is built from 15 residues. The V end lost 5 bases, the J end lost 0 bases, and 10 bases lay between the germline ends.

The chain carries TRBV6-1 and TRBJ1-5, with 8 bases lining up with TRBD1. The CDR3 is 13 amino acids. The germline V gene has CDR1 MNHNS and CDR2 SASEGT. J was trimmed by 7 bases and V by 6 bases; bases with no gene match: 5. For the CDR3, the DNA is TGTGCCAGCAGGACAGGGGAAATGCAGCCCCAGCATTTT. This encodes CASRTGEMQPQHF.

The chain joins TRBV19 to TRBJ1-2, with D hard to call. There are 12 residues in the CDR3. V lost 8 bases and J 4 bases, leaving 11 bases between the germline ends. Germline V gene sequence: CDR1 LNHDA, CDR2 SQIVND (reference sequence). The CDR3 coding sequence is TGTGCCAGTGGACTCAGGAGCTATGGCTACACCTTC. It specifies CASGLRSYGYTF.

This clone has a handful of counts. This chain uses TRBV5-1 with TRBJ2-2; D perhaps matches TRBD2 (6 bases). Deletions cut 3 bases from V and 5 bases from J, with 14 bases between. The CDR3 loop spans 15 amino acids. Germline lookup yields CDR1 SGHRS and CDR2 YFSETQ. For the CDR3, the DNA is TGCGCCAGCAGCTACCTGGGGGGTTTTACCGGGGAGCTGTTTTTT. It translates to CASSYLGGFTGELFF.

This chain uses TRBV18 with TRBJ2-2; D is uncertain. Germline assignment: CDR1 KGHSH and CDR2 LQKENI. Deletions cut 1 base from V and 0 bases from J, with 12 bases between. This CDR3 region has 17 residues. CDR3 residues: CASSPLEARANTGELFF. In DNA form, the CDR3 reads TGTGCCAGCTCACCACTTGAGGCCAGAGCGAACACCGGGGAGCTGTTTTTT.

V usage is TRBV29-1 and J usage is TRBJ2-1; 11 nucleotides match TRBD1. V lost 1 base, J lost 7 bases, and 6 bases stayed unmatched. Germline V lookup: CDR1 SQVTM, CDR2 ANQGSEA. CDR3 size: 15 residues. In DNA, the CDR3 is TGCAGCGTTGAAGCAAACCGGGACAGGGGGAATGAGCAGTTCTTC. Translated, it gives CSVEANRDRGNEQFF.

J is TRBJ2-3 and V is TRBV7-8; the D gene is possibly TRBD2 (5 bases). In germline, CDR1 is SGHVS, CDR2 FQNEAQ. The CDR3 loop spans 16 amino acids. V was pared by 7 bases and J by 3 bases, with 20 bases between. The CDR3 DNA follows: TGTGCCAGCACCCATGATTCAACTCTAGCAACAGATACGCAGTATTTT. Its protein product is CASTHDSTLATDTQYF.

The J gene is TRBJ2-1, the V gene TRBV7-2, with TRBD2 identical over 9 bases. CDR1 and CDR2 (germline): SGHTA, FQGNSA. The ends lost 4 bases at V and 8 bases at J; junction bases unmatched: 9. This CDR3 region has 15 residues. The CDR3 spells CASSSSGGTWDEQFF. In nucleotides, the CDR3 is TGTGCCAGCAGCTCCAGCGGGGGGACGTGGGATGAGCAGTTCTTC.

This chain links TRBV27 with TRBJ2-3; 10 bases map to TRBD2. V shed 0 bases, J shed 8 bases, and the junction held 5 bases outside the gene matches. Germline values: CDR1 MNHEY, CDR2 SMNVEV (reference sequence). The CDR3 sequence is 15 residues long. The DNA of the CDR3 is TGTGCCAGCAGTTTATCTTCAGCGGGGGGGCGTACGCAGTATTTT. This sequence encodes CASSLSSAGGRTQYF.

The gene calls are TRBV7-9 and TRBJ2-5; TRBD2 aligns across 16 bases. From germline, CDR1 is SEHNR and CDR2 FQNEAQ (reference sequence). The CDR3 totals 17 residues. V lost 3 bases and J lost 4; bases outside the gene matches: 5. DNA of the CDR3: TGTGCCAGCAGCTTCGGGACTAGCGGGGGGGCCAGAGAGACCCAGTACTTC. It yields the protein CASSFGTSGGARETQYF.

The chain has TRBV19 and TRBJ1-1, with TRBD1 as a possible D gene (5 bases). The germline gives CDR1 LNHDA, CDR2 SQIVND (reference sequence). This CDR3 comprises 13 residues. Trimming shortened V by 9 bases and J by 1 base, and 12 bases separated the two germline ends. The CDR3 region is CASRPRENTEAFF. The CDR3 bases are TGTGCCAGCCGACCCAGGGAGAACACTGAAGCTTTCTTT.

V and J are TRBV6-1 and TRBJ2-5, with TRBD1 identical over 9 bases. CDR1 is MNHNS and CDR2 is SASEGT in the germline V gene. Trimming took 0 bases from V and 3 from J; bases not matched to a gene: 17. CDR3 length: 20 amino acids. The CDR3 loop reads CASSEALGGQGGSVKETQYF. The CDR3, as DNA: TGTGCCAGCAGTGAAGCGCTGGGGGGACAGGGTGGATCTGTGAAAGAGACCCAGTACTTC.

The chain uses TRBV29-1 and TRBJ2-3, with 12 bases identical to TRBD2. Germline CDR1 is SQVTM and CDR2 is ANQGSEA. CDR3 length: 16 amino acids. V lost 6 bases, J lost 1 base, and 8 bases stayed unmatched. DNA of the CDR3: TGCAGCGTCGCTAGCGGGGGGGCCTGGGGCACAGATACGCAGTATTTT. It yields the protein CSVASGGAWGTDTQYF.

The chain couples TRBV15 to TRBJ2-3, with 12 nucleotides matching TRBD1. V shed 6 bases, J shed 4 bases, and the junction held 8 bases outside the gene matches. The germline V gene encodes CDR1 LNHNV and CDR2 YYDKDF (reference sequence). The CDR3 totals 16 residues. The DNA of the CDR3 is TGTGCCACCAGTTCCGGGACAGGGGGCAGGGCAGATACGCAGTATTTT. This sequence encodes CATSSGTGGRADTQYF.

The V and J genes are TRBV4-3 and TRBJ1-1, with a weak D call TRBD1 (6 bases). Per germline, CDR1 LGHNA and CDR2 YSLEER. The CDR3 is made up of 16 amino acids. V was shortened by 4 bases and J by 1 base, with 16 bases between the two germline ends. The CDR3 here is CASSLLSGATNTEAFF. CDR3 nucleotide sequence: TGCGCCAGCAGCCTTCTCTCAGGGGCTACGAACACTGAAGCTTTCTTT.

This chain links TRBV7-2 with TRBJ2-3, with TRBD2 identical over 9 bases. Germline V lookup: CDR1 SGHTA, CDR2 FQGNSA. This CDR3 spans 19 amino acids. After removal of 5 bases from V and 2 bases from J, the junction contained 17 bases not matched to a gene. CDR3 loop: CASSPRWGGGASPTDTQYF. The CDR3 nucleotides read TGTGCCAGCAGCCCCCGCTGGGGCGGGGGGGCCTCCCCCACAGATACGCAGTATTTT.

The V call is TRBV5-6, the J call TRBJ2-5; maybe TRBD1 (6 bases). Deletions cut 3 bases from V and 4 bases from J, with 13 bases between. CDR3 length: 14 residues. Germline loops: CDR1 SGHDT, CDR2 YYEEEE. The CDR3 protein is CASSSTGLRETQYF. DNA for the CDR3: TGTGCCAGCAGCTCAACAGGGCTACGAGAGACCCAGTACTTC.

The CDR3 here is CASTSQGAPTDTQYF. DNA of the CDR3: TGTGCCAGTACTTCACAGGGGGCACCCACAGATACGCAGTATTTT. The rearrangement links TRBV19 to TRBJ2-3; 9 nucleotides match TRBD1. Germline assignment: CDR1 LNHDA and CDR2 SQIVND (reference sequence). After removal of 7 bases from V and 2 bases from J, the junction contained 7 bases not matched to a gene. The CDR3 is 15 residues long.

The chain carries TRBV18 and TRBJ2-3, with D perhaps matching TRBD1 (6 bases). The germline V gene has CDR1 KGHSH and CDR2 LQKENI. CDR3 length: 14 residues. V lost 7 bases and J lost 6, with 17 bases in between. The CDR3 DNA reads as TGTGCCAGCTTACAGGGCGGATCCGGGGATACGCAGTATTTT. Its protein product is CASLQGGSGDTQYF.

J is TRBJ1-5 and V is TRBV6-5; D perhaps matches TRBD1 (6 bases). V dropped 4 bases and J dropped 6 bases, with 13 bases sitting between them. Germline lookup yields CDR1 MNHEY and CDR2 SVGAGI. This CDR3 comprises 14 residues. The CDR3 coding sequence is TGTGCCAGCAGTTCCGACAGGTCAGGTCAGCCCCAGCATTTT. Residues: CASSSDRSGQPQHF.

The chain joins TRBV10-1 to TRBJ2-3; 8 nucleotides align to TRBD1. V gave up 4 bases and J gave up 5 bases; unmatched junction bases: 5. Germline values: CDR1 WNHNN, CDR2 SYGVQD (reference sequence). This CDR3 contains 14 residues. In DNA, the CDR3 is TGCGCCAGCAGTGCTACAGGGGGTCAAGATACGCAGTATTTT. This encodes CASSATGGQDTQYF.

This sequence joins TRBV27 and TRBJ2-7; D is perhaps TRBD1 (7 bases). CDR3 length equals 15 residues. Germline V gene data show CDR1 as MNHEY and CDR2 as SMNVEV (reference sequence). Between the trimmed V and J ends, which lost 2 bases and 1 base, there was a span of 12 bases. The CDR3 region is CASSLEGAGSYEQYF. CDR3 DNA: TGTGCCAGCAGTTTAGAGGGGGCGGGGTCCTACGAGCAGTACTTC.

The chain employs TRBV13 and TRBJ1-2; 12 nucleotides match TRBD1. Unmatched junction bases numbered 15, after V lost 6 bases and J lost 7 bases. The CDR3 sequence is 17 residues long. Germline values: CDR1 PRHDT, CDR2 FYEKMQ (reference sequence). The DNA for the CDR3 is TGTGCCAGCAGGGTACTTGCCGGGACAGGGGGCTTTGGTGGCTACACCTTC. Its translation is CASRVLAGTGGFGGYTF.

This chain uses TRBV19 with TRBJ2-7, with 11 bases that match TRBD1. Germline V gene data show CDR1 as LNHDA and CDR2 as SQIVND (reference sequence). V dropped 8 bases and J dropped 2; count of bases not matched to a gene: 2. The CDR3 is 13 residues long. The CDR3 DNA is TGTGCCAGTTGGGGACAGGGGGCCTACGAGCAGTACGTC. Its translation: CASWGQGAYEQYV.

J is TRBJ2-2 and V is TRBV11-3, with 9 bases aligning to TRBD1. The germline CDR1 and CDR2 sequences are SGHNT and YENEEA. V lost 5 bases and J lost 4; bases outside the gene matches: 5. The CDR3 contains 15 residues. The CDR3 reads CASSPGDRVTGELFF. For the CDR3, the DNA is TGTGCCAGCAGCCCTGGGGACAGGGTCACCGGGGAGCTGTTTTTT.

V is TRBV11-2 and J is TRBJ2-3; 12 nucleotides line up with TRBD2. The CDR3 length is 14 residues. V lost 6 bases, J lost 8 bases, and 6 bases stayed unmatched. From germline, CDR1 is SGHAT and CDR2 FQNNGV. The CDR3 is CASRTSGGGGTQYF. Written as DNA, the CDR3 is TGTGCCAGCAGGACTAGCGGGGGAGGGGGTACGCAGTATTTT.